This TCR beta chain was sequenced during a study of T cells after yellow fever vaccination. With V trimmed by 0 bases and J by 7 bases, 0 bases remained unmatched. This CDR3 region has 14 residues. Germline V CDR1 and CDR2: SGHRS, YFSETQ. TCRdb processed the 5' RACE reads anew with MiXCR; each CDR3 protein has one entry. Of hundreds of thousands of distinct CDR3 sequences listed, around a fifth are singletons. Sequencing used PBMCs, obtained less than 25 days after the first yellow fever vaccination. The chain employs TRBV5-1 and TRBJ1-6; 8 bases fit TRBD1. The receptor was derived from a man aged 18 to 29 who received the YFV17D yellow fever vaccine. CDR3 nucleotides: TGCGCCAGCAGCTTGGGGGACAGGAATTCACCCCTCCACTTT. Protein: CASSLGDRNSPLHF.